A single T cell receptor (beta chain) is shown here with its context. The data belong to a study of shared clonotypes between healthy human individuals. The V end was cut by 0 bases, the J end by 6 bases, with 14 bases between. The germline gives CDR1 SGDLS, CDR2 YYNGEE. The CDR3 extends over 15 amino acids. The naive CD8 subset, CD45RO-negative cells positively selected for CCR7, excluded terminally differentiated effector memory CD45RA+ cells. In the original workflow: In the immunoSEQ data, sequences were junction-only and lacked quality scores, so filtering differed. Here immunoSEQ multiplex PCR was the method, and the copy in TCRdb shows in-frame clones only, minus some. V, J and clone size derive from that table, while D and trimming were established from the DNA sequence. The sample yields about 800,000 clones, about 96% seen once.

The chain recombines TRBV9 with TRBJ2-3; D remains unclear. Sample: naive CD8+ T cells sorted from blood. This TCR was sampled from a man aged 25-40 years in good health. CDR3 sequence reads: CASSVVSQTLDTQYF. The CDR3 DNA follows: TGTGCCAGCAGCGTAGTCTCGCAGACTCTCGATACGCAGTATTTT.